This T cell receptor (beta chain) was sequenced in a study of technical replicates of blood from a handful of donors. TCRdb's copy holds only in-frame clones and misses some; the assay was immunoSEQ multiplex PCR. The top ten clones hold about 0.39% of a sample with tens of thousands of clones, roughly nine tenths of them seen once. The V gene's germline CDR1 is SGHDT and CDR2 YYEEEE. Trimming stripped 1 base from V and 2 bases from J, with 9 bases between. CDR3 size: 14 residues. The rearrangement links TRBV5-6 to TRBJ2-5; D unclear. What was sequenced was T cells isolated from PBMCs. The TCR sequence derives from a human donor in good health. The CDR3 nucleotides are TGTGCCAGCAGCTTGTATCTGGCACAAGAGACCCAGTACTTC. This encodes CASSLYLAQETQYF.